These T cell receptor beta chains were read from a single sample in a study of tumor-infiltrating lymphocytes in localized non-small cell lung cancer. Here immunoSEQ multiplex PCR was the method, and the copy in TCRdb shows in-frame clones only, minus some. The top ten hold 4% to 5% of the sample, which has 15,000 to 20,000 clones, roughly 79% seen once. Sequencing used lung tumor tissue. The receptors come from a human donor with non-small cell lung cancer. Both conserved end residues are part of each CDR3. Each record gives: J gene, V gene, clone size, D gene, CDR3 protein, CDR3 DNA. The D gene is left open where the match is weak. The size of a clone is reported for some rows only, either as once, few or many, or as a class for expanded clones.

TRBJ1-1 | TRBV11-2 | NA | NA | CASSRGQVGTEAFF | TGTGCCAGCAGCCGGGGGCAGGTGGGCACTGAAGCTTTCTTT
TRBJ2-3 | TRBV7-8 | once | TRBD2 | CASSLAGGSTDTQYF | TGTGCCAGCAGCTTAGCGGGAGGGTCCACAGATACGCAGTATTTT
TRBJ2-7 | TRBV5-1 | few | TRBD1 | CASSPGQGGREQYF | TGCGCCAGCTCACCGGGACAGGGAGGTAGGGAGCAGTACTTC
TRBJ2-7 | TRBV30 | NA | NA | CAWSLTYEQYF | TGTGCCTGGAGTCTGACTTACGAGCAGTACTTC
TRBJ2-1 | TRBV19 | NA | NA | CASSEGLLGEQFF | TGTGCCAGTAGTGAGGGACTCCTGGGGGAGCAGTTCTTC
TRBJ2-7 | TRBV10-3 | NA | TRBD1 | CAISRGQGIDEQYF | TGTGCCATCAGTCGAGGACAGGGCATAGACGAGCAGTACTTC
TRBJ2-5 | TRBV5-1 | NA | TRBD2 | CASSPRGALAGTQYF | TGCGCCAGCAGCCCGCGGGGGGCCCTCGCGGGGACCCAGTACTTC
TRBJ2-1 | TRBV6-5 | medium-sized | NA | CASGGEGAYNEQFF | TGTGCCAGCGGCGGGGAGGGGGCCTACAATGAGCAGTTCTTC
TRBJ2-7 | TRBV5-1 | NA | TRBD1 | CATTPGDRESHEQYF | TGCGCCACCACCCCGGGGGACAGGGAGTCCCACGAGCAGTACTTC
TRBJ2-7 | TRBV7-9 | NA | TRBD1 | CASSFGQAYEQYF | TGTGCCAGCAGCTTCGGACAGGCCTACGAGCAGTACTTC
TRBJ1-1 | TRBV6-6 | NA | TRBD1 | CASNRGENAEAFF | TGTGCCAGTAACAGGGGGGAAAACGCTGAAGCTTTCTTT
TRBJ2-1 | TRBV2 | NA | TRBD2 | CASRTSLVNEQFF | TGTGCCAGCCGGACTAGCCTTGTCAATGAGCAGTTCTTC
TRBJ2-3 | TRBV7-2 | NA | NA | CASSNIVGRTDTQYF | TGTGCCAGCAGTAATATCGTGGGGCGCACAGATACGCAGTATTTT
TRBJ2-7 | TRBV19 | NA | NA | CASSDLANSALAQYF | TGTGCCAGTAGTGATCTCGCGAATTCGGCCCTCGCGCAGTACTTC
TRBJ1-6 | TRBV6-5 | NA | NA | CASSWEQNNSPLHF | TGTGCCAGCAGTTGGGAACAGAATAATTCACCCCTCCACTTT
TRBJ2-5 | TRBV18 | NA | TRBD1 | CASSPGTGSETQYF | TGTGCCAGCTCACCCGGGACAGGCTCAGAGACCCAGTACTTC
TRBJ2-6 | TRBV4-1 | NA | NA | CASSQVQGSPGANVLTF | TGCGCCAGCAGCCAAGTACAGGGATCTCCCGGGGCCAACGTCCTGACTTTC
TRBJ1-2 | TRBV6-1 | NA | NA | CAAQFNYGYTF | TGTGCCGCGCAGTTTAACTATGGCTACACCTTC